Listed below are T cell receptor beta chains from one sample, sequenced in a study of spatial heterogeneity in lung cancer. Using its own MiXCR run on the 5' RACE reads, TCRdb lists one record per CDR3 protein. The profile shows around 24,000 distinct CDR3 sequences, roughly 12% of them singletons. The material sequenced was PBMCs, taken at surgery. Receptors originate from a female donor with early-stage non-small cell lung cancer. The CDR3 runs from the conserved cysteine through the conserved F or W. A D gene is named only where the DNA matches it firmly. Size is omitted from some rows. Given values are once, few, many or a class for expanded clones.

D gene	clone size	V gene	J gene	CDR3 protein	CDR3 DNA
TRBD2	few	TRBV28	TRBJ2-1	CASSPSTSGRGSEQFF	TGTGCCAGCAGTCCCTCTACTAGCGGTCGAGGGAGTGAGCAGTTCTTC
TRBD1	many	TRBV11-2	TRBJ2-4	CASSAGQGAPKNIQYF	TGTGCCAGCAGCGCGGGACAGGGGGCGCCCAAAAACATTCAGTACTTC
NA	NA	TRBV4-2	TRBJ1-5	CASSQDRQAPRPQHF	TGTGCCAGCAGCCAAGATCGGCAGGCACCCCGGCCCCAGCATTTT
NA	few	TRBV7-6	TRBJ1-4	CASSGGALGEKLFF	TGTGCCAGCAGCGGGGGGGCCCTGGGTGAAAAACTGTTTTTT
NA	many	TRBV29-1	TRBJ1-2	CSVALGNGYTF	TGCAGCGTCGCCCTGGGGAATGGCTACACCTTC
NA	many	TRBV10-3	TRBJ2-1	CAIRELQSNEQFF	TGTGCCATCAGGGAATTACAGTCCAATGAGCAGTTCTTC
TRBD1	many	TRBV18	TRBJ2-3	CASSQTGTGNTDTQYF	TGTGCCAGCTCACAAACCGGGACAGGGAACACAGATACGCAGTATTTT
NA	NA	TRBV29-1	TRBJ1-1	CSGLSGQNTEAFF	TGCAGCGGGCTATCGGGGCAAAACACTGAAGCTTTCTTT
NA	NA	TRBV7-6	TRBJ2-1	CASSLEPPSYNEQFF	TGTGCCAGCAGCTTAGAGCCCCCATCTTACAATGAGCAGTTCTTC
NA	NA	TRBV5-1	TRBJ1-1	CASSLVPEEAFF	TGCGCCAGCAGCTTGGTTCCGGAGGAAGCTTTCTTT
TRBD2	many	TRBV20-1	TRBJ2-3	CSARLTSGGAYDTQYF	TGCAGTGCTAGGCTCACTAGCGGGGGGGCGTATGATACGCAGTATTTT
NA	many	TRBV7-9	TRBJ2-7	CASEWITYEQYF	TGTGCCAGCGAGTGGATTACCTACGAGCAGTACTTC
TRBD1	many	TRBV6-2/TRBV6-3	TRBJ1-1	CASRNRDRPQNTEAFF	TGTGCCAGCAGAAACCGGGACAGACCCCAGAACACTGAAGCTTTCTTT
TRBD2	NA	TRBV5-4	TRBJ2-1	CASSPGTSAKTSYNEQFF	TGTGCCAGCAGCCCGGGGACTAGCGCCAAGACCTCCTACAATGAGCAGTTCTTC
NA	NA	TRBV3-1	TRBJ2-1	CASSLSAISHNEQFF	TGTGCCAGCAGCCTTTCGGCTATATCCCACAATGAGCAGTTCTTC
NA	many	TRBV5-1	TRBJ2-1	CASSLSGQRYNEQFF	TGCGCCAGCAGCTTAAGCGGTCAGCGCTACAATGAGCAGTTCTTC
NA	NA	TRBV4-3	TRBJ2-3	CASSHEYGHPPTDTQYF	TGCGCCAGCAGCCACGAGTACGGACACCCTCCCACAGATACGCAGTATTTT
NA	many	TRBV7-3	TRBJ2-6	CASSLFLRQYSGANVLTF	TGTGCCAGCAGCTTATTTTTGAGACAGTACTCTGGGGCCAACGTCCTGACTTTC
TRBD2	NA	TRBV2	TRBJ2-5	CASSVLAGSQETQYF	TGTGCCAGCAGTGTTCTAGCGGGTTCCCAAGAGACCCAGTACTTC
NA	many	TRBV29-1	TRBJ1-2	CSLHTQGGYTF	TGCAGCCTACATACACAGGGCGGCTACACCTTC
NA	NA	TRBV5-6	TRBJ2-3	CASSLETGTSTDTQYF	TGTGCCAGCAGCTTGGAGACAGGGACTAGCACAGATACGCAGTATTTT
NA	few	TRBV5-4	TRBJ1-4	CASSLDPGVKEKLFF	TGTGCCAGCAGCTTGGACCCAGGGGTAAAAGAAAAACTGTTTTTT
TRBD2	many	TRBV30	TRBJ2-3	CAWSGLAGADTQYF	TGTGCCTGGAGTGGACTAGCGGGAGCAGATACGCAGTATTTT
NA	few	TRBV10-3	TRBJ2-2	CAISDRENTGELFF	TGTGCCATCAGTGATAGGGAGAACACCGGGGAGCTGTTTTTT
NA	NA	TRBV4-3	TRBJ1-2	CASSSEVSGGYTF	TGCGCCAGCAGTAGTGAGGTCTCGGGAGGCTACACCTTC
NA	medium-sized	TRBV10-3	TRBJ2-1	CAISGQAGNEQFF	TGTGCCATCAGTGGACAAGCGGGCAATGAGCAGTTCTTC
NA	medium-sized	TRBV18	TRBJ2-3	CASSPGIDPRTDTQYF	TGTGCCAGCTCACCGGGAATAGACCCTCGGACAGATACGCAGTATTTT
NA	NA	TRBV20-1	TRBJ1-4	CSGAGGWSEKLFF	TGCAGTGGGGCTGGTGGGTGGAGTGAAAAACTGTTTTTT
NA	many	TRBV28	TRBJ2-3	CASSLEGTDTQYF	TGTGCCAGCAGTTTAGAGGGCACAGATACGCAGTATTTT
TRBD1	many	TRBV5-1	TRBJ1-4	CASSPGQGEKLFF	TGCGCCAGCAGCCCCGGACAGGGCGAAAAACTGTTTTTT
NA	few	TRBV2	TRBJ1-1	CASSEGAGTEAFF	TGTGCCAGCAGTGAGGGGGCAGGCACTGAAGCTTTCTTT
NA	few	TRBV5-4	TRBJ2-1	CASSLAPRGNLGTEQFF	TGTGCCAGCAGCTTGGCCCCCCGAGGGAACTTGGGGACTGAGCAGTTCTTC
TRBD1	many	TRBV6-2/TRBV6-3	TRBJ2-1	CASRQDRGLYNEQFF	TGTGCCAGCAGACAGGACAGGGGGCTCTACAATGAGCAGTTCTTC
NA	few	TRBV20-1	TRBJ2-7	CSASPKAVDYEQYF	TGCAGTGCTAGTCCCAAAGCGGTAGACTACGAGCAGTACTTC
NA	many	TRBV6-2/TRBV6-3	TRBJ2-6	CASSYSGTRDFTSGANVLTF	TGTGCCAGCAGTTACTCAGGAACACGGGACTTCACTTCTGGGGCCAACGTCCTGACTTTC
TRBD2	once	TRBV6-2/TRBV6-3	TRBJ2-1	CASKSAGASYNEQFF	TGTGCCAGCAAGTCAGCGGGGGCCTCCTACAATGAGCAGTTCTTC
NA	many	TRBV7-9	TRBJ2-2	CASRPDNLNTGELFF	TGTGCCAGCAGACCCGACAACTTGAACACCGGGGAGCTGTTTTTT
TRBD2	many	TRBV13	TRBJ2-1	CASSSTGTSGFHNEQFF	TGTGCCAGCAGCTCCACCGGGACTAGCGGTTTCCACAATGAGCAGTTCTTC
NA	once	TRBV5-5	TRBJ2-2	CASSPPVLGRTTGELFF	TGTGCCAGCAGCCCACCGGTGTTAGGACGGACCACCGGGGAGCTGTTTTTT
NA	many	TRBV6-5	TRBJ1-5	CASSPLGSFNRGQPQHF	TGTGCCAGCAGTCCGCTTGGGTCGTTCAACAGAGGGCAGCCCCAGCATTTT
TRBD2	many	TRBV12-3/TRBV12-4	TRBJ2-1	CASSYSGGRQFNEQFF	TGTGCCAGCAGCTATAGCGGGGGACGCCAGTTCAATGAGCAGTTCTTC
NA	many	TRBV4-2	TRBJ2-3	CASSQAGGADTQYF	TGTGCCAGCAGCCAGGCGGGCGGGGCAGATACGCAGTATTTT
NA	few	TRBV10-3	TRBJ2-3	CAIRPSSNTDTQYF	TGTGCCATCAGGCCCTCGTCTAACACAGATACGCAGTATTTT
TRBD1	many	TRBV7-9	TRBJ2-7	CASSPEGAGSYEQYF	TGTGCCAGCAGCCCAGAGGGGGCCGGTTCCTACGAGCAGTACTTC
NA	many	TRBV3-1	TRBJ1-3	CASSQAGAWVGNTIYF	TGTGCCAGCAGCCAAGCAGGGGCCTGGGTCGGAAACACCATATATTTT
TRBD1	many	TRBV7-9	TRBJ2-6	CASSYDRAGANVLTF	TGTGCCAGCAGCTATGACAGGGCCGGGGCCAACGTCCTGACTTTC
NA	NA	TRBV28	TRBJ1-5	CASSGSAASIAGPQHF	TGTGCCAGCAGTGGGTCGGCGGCGTCCATAGCGGGGCCCCAGCATTTT
NA	many	TRBV18	TRBJ2-3	CASSRVSASDTQYF	TGTGCCAGCTCACGTGTGTCGGCCTCAGATACGCAGTATTTT
NA	many	TRBV6-2/TRBV6-3	TRBJ2-5	CASSPIQGLQETQYF	TGTGCCAGCAGTCCAATACAGGGATTACAAGAGACCCAGTACTTC
NA	many	TRBV5-1	TRBJ2-1	CASTKMGSVLNEQFF	TGCGCCAGCACCAAAATGGGTAGCGTCCTCAATGAGCAGTTCTTC